The clone carrying this T cell receptor beta chain was counted once. Its antigen is not known. Before sequencing, viral peptide pools were used by the ViraFEST assay to expand antigen-specific CD4+ T cells. It was after around 10 days of culture that CD4+ T cells were isolated. Of the BNT162b2 and mRNA-1273 vaccines, participants received two doses of one or the other. Some clones are missing from TCRdb's copy, which holds only in-frame ones; the method was immunoSEQ multiplex PCR. The sample yields about 20,000 clones, 72% seen once. This entry comes from a study of vaccination effects on CD4 cells after COVID-19. Study-level information: The second dose preceded post-vaccine samples by a median of 72 days. The study's findings and limits: Cross-reactivity toward common cold coronaviruses was confined to only 1 of 255 vaccine-induced clones in healthy vaccinees. Vaccine- and infection-induced clones showed marked clonal contraction late following vaccination. No early post-infection timepoints were available in the study, which also included few convalescent patients.

This CDR3 has 15 residues. Per germline, CDR1 LGHNT and CDR2 FRNRAP. Trimming took 9 bases from V and 4 from J; bases not matched to a gene: 9. The clonotype was recovered from a human donor who received a COVID-19 vaccine. Material: CD4+ T cells from PBMCs cultured with HCoV-NL63 spike peptides, obtained after COVID-19 vaccination. The chain is built from TRBV12-5 and TRBJ2-1, with 10 bases aligning to TRBD2. DNA of the CDR3: TGTGCTAGCGCAGCCGGGACTAGCGATTACAATGAGCAGTTCTTC. Amino acids: CASAAGTSDYNEQFF.